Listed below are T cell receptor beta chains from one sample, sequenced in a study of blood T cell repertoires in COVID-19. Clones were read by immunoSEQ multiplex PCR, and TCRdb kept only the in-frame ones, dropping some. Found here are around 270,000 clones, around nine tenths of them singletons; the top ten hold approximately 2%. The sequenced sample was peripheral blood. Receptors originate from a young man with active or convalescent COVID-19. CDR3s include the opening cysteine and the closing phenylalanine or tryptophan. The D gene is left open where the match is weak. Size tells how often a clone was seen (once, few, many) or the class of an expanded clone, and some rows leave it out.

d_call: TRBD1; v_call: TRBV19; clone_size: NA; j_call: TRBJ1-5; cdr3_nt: TGTGCCAGTAGTACAGGGACAGGTCGCTCTGGTCAGCCCCAGCATTTT; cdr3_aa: CASSTGTGRSGQPQHF
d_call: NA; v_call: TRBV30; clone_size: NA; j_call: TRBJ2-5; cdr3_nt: TGTGCCTGGAGTGGCGACTTTAGCGTGGTCCAAGAGACCCAGTACTTC; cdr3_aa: CAWSGDFSVVQETQYF
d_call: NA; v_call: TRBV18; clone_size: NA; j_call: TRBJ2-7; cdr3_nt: TGTGCCAGCTCACCACTAATCCCACCCGGAGTCAACGAGCAGTACTTC; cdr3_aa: CASSPLIPPGVNEQYF
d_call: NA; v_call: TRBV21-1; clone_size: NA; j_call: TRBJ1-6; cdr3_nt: TGTGCCAGCAGCAAAGAGGGGACAGGGTTTGATAATTCACCCCTCCACTTT; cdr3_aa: CASSKEGTGFDNSPLHF
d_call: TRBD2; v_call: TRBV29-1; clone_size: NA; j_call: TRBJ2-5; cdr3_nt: TGCAGCGCCGGGACTAGCGGGGGTGAGACCCAGTACTTC; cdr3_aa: CSAGTSGGETQYF
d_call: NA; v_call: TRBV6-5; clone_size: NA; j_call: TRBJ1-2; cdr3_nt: TGTGCCAGCAGACGAGAACTCAACGTTCAACATGGCTACACCTTC; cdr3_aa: CASRRELNVQHGYTF
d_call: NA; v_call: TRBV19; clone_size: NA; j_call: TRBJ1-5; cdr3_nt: TGTGCCAGTAGTATAGGTCGTTTGAGTCAGCCCCAGCATTTT; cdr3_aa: CASSIGRLSQPQHF
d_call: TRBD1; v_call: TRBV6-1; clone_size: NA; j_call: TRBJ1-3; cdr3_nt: TGTGCCAGCAGTGAAGCCGGGACAGGGGGAAACACCATATATTTT; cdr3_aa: CASSEAGTGGNTIYF
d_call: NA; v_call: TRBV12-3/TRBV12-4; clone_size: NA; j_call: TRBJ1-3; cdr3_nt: TGTGCCATGAGCACGCCGGGGGGAAACACCATATATTTT; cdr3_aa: CAMSTPGGNTIYF
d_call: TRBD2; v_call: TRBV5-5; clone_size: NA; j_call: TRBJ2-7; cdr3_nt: TGTGCCAGCAGCCCAGCGGGAGGGGGCTCTTACGAGCAGTACTTC; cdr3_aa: CASSPAGGGSYEQYF
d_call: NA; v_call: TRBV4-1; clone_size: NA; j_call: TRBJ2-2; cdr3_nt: TGCGCCAGCAGCCAAGTCGAGGGAACCACCGGGGAGCTGTTTTTT; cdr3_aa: CASSQVEGTTGELFF
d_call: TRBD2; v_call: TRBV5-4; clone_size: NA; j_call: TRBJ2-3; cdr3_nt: TGTGCCAGCAGCTTCCCTAGCGGAGCTAGCACAGATACGCAGTATTTT; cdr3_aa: CASSFPSGASTDTQYF
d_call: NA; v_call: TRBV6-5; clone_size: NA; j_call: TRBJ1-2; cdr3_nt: TGTGCCAGCAGTTACTCCCCGTCTAACTATGGCTACACCTTC; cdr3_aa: CASSYSPSNYGYTF
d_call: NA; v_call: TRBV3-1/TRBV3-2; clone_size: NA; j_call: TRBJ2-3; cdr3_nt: TGTGCCAGCAGCCCGGGACTTACAGATACGCAGTATTTT; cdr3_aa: CASSPGLTDTQYF
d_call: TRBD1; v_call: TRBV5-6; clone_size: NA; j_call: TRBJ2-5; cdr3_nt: TGTGCCAGCAGCTCAGGGACAGGGTATGAAGAGACCCAGTACTTC; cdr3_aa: CASSSGTGYEETQYF
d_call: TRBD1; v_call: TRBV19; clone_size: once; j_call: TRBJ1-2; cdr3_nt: TGTGCCAGTAGTCCGACGGACAGGGGGCTTGGGGGCTACACCTTC; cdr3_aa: CASSPTDRGLGGYTF
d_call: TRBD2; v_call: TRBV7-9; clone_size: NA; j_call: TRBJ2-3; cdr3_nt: TGTGCCAGCAGCGCAGATCTAGCGGGGAGGTACACAGATACGCAGTATTTT; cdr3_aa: CASSADLAGRYTDTQYF
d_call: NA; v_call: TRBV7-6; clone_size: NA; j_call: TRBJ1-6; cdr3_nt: TGTGCCAGCAGCTTGCTAAATTCACCCCTCCACTTT; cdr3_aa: CASSLLNSPLHF
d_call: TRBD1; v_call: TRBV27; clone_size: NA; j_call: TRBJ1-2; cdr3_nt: TGTGCCAGCAGCCCGAGACAGGGAGGCTACACCTTC; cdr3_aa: CASSPRQGGYTF
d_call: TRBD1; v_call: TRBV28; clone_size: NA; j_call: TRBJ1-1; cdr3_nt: TGTGCCAGCAGACGGGCTGAGGACAGGGCAGACACTGAAGCTTTCTTT; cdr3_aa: CASRRAEDRADTEAFF
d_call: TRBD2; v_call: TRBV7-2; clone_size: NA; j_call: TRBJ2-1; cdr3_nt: TGTGCCAGCAGCTTGAGTAGCGGGGAGTTTTTGTTCGAGCAGTTCTTC; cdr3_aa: CASSLSSGEFLFEQFF
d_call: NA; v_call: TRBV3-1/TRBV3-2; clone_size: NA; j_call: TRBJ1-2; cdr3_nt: TGTGCCAGCAGCCAAGATCCTTTTCTCTATGGCTACACCTTC; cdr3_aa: CASSQDPFLYGYTF
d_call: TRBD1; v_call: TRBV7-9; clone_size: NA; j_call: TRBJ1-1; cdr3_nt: TGTGCCAGCAGCTCCCGGGACAGAGAGCCGGTGAACACTGAAGCTTTCTTT; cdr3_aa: CASSSRDREPVNTEAFF
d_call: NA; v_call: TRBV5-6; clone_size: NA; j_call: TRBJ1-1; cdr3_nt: TGTGCCAGCAGCCCGAATACGGACTGGGACACTGAAGCTTTCTTT; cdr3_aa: CASSPNTDWDTEAFF
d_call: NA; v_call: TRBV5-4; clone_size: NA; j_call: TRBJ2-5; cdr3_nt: TGTGCCAGCAGCCCGGGTGGGGCAGGGCAAGAGACCCAGTACTTC; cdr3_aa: CASSPGGAGQETQYF
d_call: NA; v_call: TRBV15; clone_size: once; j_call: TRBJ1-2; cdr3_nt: TGTGCCACCAGCAGATCCAAAGGGGCAGGTGGCTACACCTTC; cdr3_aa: CATSRSKGAGGYTF
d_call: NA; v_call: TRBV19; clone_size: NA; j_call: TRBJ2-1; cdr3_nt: TGTGCCAGTAGTATTTCGGGGGTTGAGTTCGATGAGCAGTTCTTC; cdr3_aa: CASSISGVEFDEQFF
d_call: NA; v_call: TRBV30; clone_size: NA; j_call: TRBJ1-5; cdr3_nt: TGTGCCTGGAGCCCAGGGCATATTCAGCCCCAGCATTTT; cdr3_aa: CAWSPGHIQPQHF
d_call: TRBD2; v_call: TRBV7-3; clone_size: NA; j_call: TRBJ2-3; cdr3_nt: TGTGCCAGCAGCCGAAACGGGGGGGCCCTTAGCACAGATACGCAGTATTTT; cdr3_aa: CASSRNGGALSTDTQYF
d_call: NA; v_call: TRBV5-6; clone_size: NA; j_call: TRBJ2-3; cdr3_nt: TGTGCCAGCAGCTCGGGTACAGATACGCAGTATTTT; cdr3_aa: CASSSGTDTQYF
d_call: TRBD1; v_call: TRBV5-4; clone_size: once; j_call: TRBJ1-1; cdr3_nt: TGTGCCAGCAGCTCACCCTCCGGACAGGGCACTGAAGCTTTCTTT; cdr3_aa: CASSSPSGQGTEAFF
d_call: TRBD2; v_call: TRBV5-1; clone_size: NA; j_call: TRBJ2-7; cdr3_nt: TGCGCCAGCAGCTTGGCCCTGGTAGCGGGGACCTACGAGCAGTACTTC; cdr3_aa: CASSLALVAGTYEQYF
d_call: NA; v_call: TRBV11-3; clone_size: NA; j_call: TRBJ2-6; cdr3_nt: TGTGCCAGCAGCTCGACAGGCTCTGGGGCCAACGTCCTGACTTTC; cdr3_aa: CASSSTGSGANVLTF
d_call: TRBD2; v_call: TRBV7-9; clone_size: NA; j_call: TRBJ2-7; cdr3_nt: TGTGCCAGCAGCGAAGGACTAGCGGGGAATGGTGGCGAGCAGTACTTC; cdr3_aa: CASSEGLAGNGGEQYF
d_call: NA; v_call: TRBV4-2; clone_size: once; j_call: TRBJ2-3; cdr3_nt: TGTGCCAGCACCAATCCGGCCAGGGTAGCAGATACGCAGTATTTT; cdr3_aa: CASTNPARVADTQYF